What follows are 25 T cell receptor beta chains derived from one specimen sequenced in a study of regulatory T cells in long-lasting Graves disease. Arm-PCR with iRepertoire HTBI primers amplified the CDR3 regions for these TCR beta libraries. Using its own MiXCR run on the multiplex PCR reads, TCRdb lists one record per CDR3 protein. The sample holds about 340,000 distinct CDR3 sequences, roughly 21% seen once. Sample time point: persistent/refractory GD, antithyroid drugs over 5 years with positive TRAb. Extracted PBMC RNA gave rise to the TCR library. The sample was peripheral blood mononuclear cells (PBMCs), taken when the disease was refractory, from a patient treated with antithyroid drugs. These receptors were taken from a female donor with Graves disease.

This clonotype was found many times. The chain joins TRBV2 to TRBJ1-2, with TRBD1 matching 7 bases. Per the germline V gene, CDR1 is SNHLY and CDR2 is FYNNEI. V lost 11 bases and J lost 5; bases outside the gene matches: 14. The CDR3 extends over 14 amino acids. The CDR3, as DNA: TGTGCCCGAACCCGAGGACAGGAAGATTATGGCTACACCTTC. Translation: CARTRGQEDYGYTF. The full variable domain, rest sourced from reference TRBV2 and TRBJ1-2, is EPEVTQTPSHQVTQMGQEVILRCVPISNHLYFYWYRQILGQKVEFLVSFYNNEISEKSEIFDDQFSVERPDGSNFTLKIRSTKLEDSAMYFCARTRGQEDYGYTFGSGTRLTVV.

In this sample, this clonotype turned up many times. This chain connects TRBV3-1 to TRBJ1-2; D is unresolved. The CDR3 is 13 residues long. Trimming removed 1 base at V and 3 bases at J, with 6 bases between. Per the germline V gene, CDR1 is LGHDT and CDR2 is YNNKEL (reference sequence). The DNA for the CDR3 is TGTGCCAGCAGCCAAGTCTGGGACTATGGCTACACCTTC. Amino acids: CASSQVWDYGYTF.

This clonotype came up many times. This chain connects TRBV7-8 to TRBJ2-7; 7 bases are a match to TRBD1. V gave up 3 bases and J gave up 2 bases; unmatched junction bases: 4. The CDR3 contains 14 residues. Germline V lookup: CDR1 SGHVS, CDR2 FQNEAQ. CDR3 coding DNA: TGTGCCAGCAGCTTCAGACAGGGACCCTACGAGCAGTACTTC. Translation: CASSFRQGPYEQYF. Full variable domain (remainder filled in from reference TRBV7-8 and TRBJ2-7): GAGVSQSPRYKVAKRGQDVALRCDPISGHVSLFWYQQALGQGPEFLTYFQNEAQLDKSGLPSDRFFAERPEGSVSTLKIQRTQQEDSAVYLCASSFRQGPYEQYFGPGTRLTVT.

Comment on this clonotype: This may be a read error: a much more frequent sequence differs by one nucleotide. The CDR3 loop reads CASSGRRVRRGAYNSPLHF. CDR3 DNA sequence: TGTGCCAGCAGTGGTCGCCGGGTCAGGAGAGGGGCCTATAATTCACCCCTCCACTTT. The chain has TRBV6-1 and TRBJ1-6, with D tentatively TRBD1 (5 bases). Germline V lookup: CDR1 MNHNS, CDR2 SASEGT. The CDR3 has 19 residues. V lost 4 bases and J 2 bases, leaving 21 bases between the germline ends.

This chain joins TRBV19 and TRBJ2-7; TRBD1 aligns across 7 bases. The CDR3 length is 15 residues. Losses at the gene ends were 4 bases for V and 3 bases for J; bases not matched to a gene: 9. CDR1 and CDR2 from the germline V gene are LNHDA and SQIVND (reference sequence). CDR3 sequence reads: CASSTFRTGFYEQYF. The DNA for the CDR3 is TGTGCCAGTAGTACCTTCAGGACAGGCTTCTACGAGCAGTACTTC.

The chain couples TRBV20-1 to TRBJ2-7; 13 nucleotides agree with TRBD2. The trim removed 2 bases at V and 5 bases at J, leaving 9 bases unmatched. Looked up from germline, CDR1 is DFQATT and CDR2 is SNEGSKA (reference sequence). The CDR3 spans 16 residues. CDR3 in DNA: TGCAGTGCTAGACACCCCCTGACTAGCGGGGGGCACGAGCAGTACTTC. Its translation is CSARHPLTSGGHEQYF.

At least ten counts were recorded for this clonotype. The genes are TRBV5-5 and TRBJ1-1; D uncertain. The CDR3 totals 13 residues. V lost 5 bases and J lost 4, with 12 bases in between. In germline, CDR1 is SGHKS, CDR2 YYEKEE (reference sequence). The CDR3 DNA reads TGTGCCAGCAGACCGGCATTGGGCACTGAAGCTTTCTTT. Residues: CASRPALGTEAFF.

This clonotype was observed at least ten times. The V and J genes are TRBV6-1 and TRBJ2-5, with D perhaps matching TRBD1 (6 bases). The CDR3 is 13 residues long. Per germline, CDR1 MNHNS and CDR2 SASEGT. Trimming took off 3 bases at V and 4 bases at J, with 9 bases between the two ends. CDR3 residues: CASSDPQGETQYF. CDR3 sequence (DNA): TGTGCCAGCAGTGACCCACAGGGAGAGACCCAGTACTTC.

This clonotype occurred many times. The V gene is TRBV28, the J gene TRBJ1-1; D not certain. This CDR3 has 13 residues. Germline V gene lookup returns CDR1 MDHEN and CDR2 SYDVKM. V lost 1 base to trimming and J lost 1 base, with 4 bases between them. The CDR3 nucleotides are TGTGCCAGCAGTTTATCGTCGAACACTGAAGCTTTCTTT. It encodes CASSLSSNTEAFF.

This clonotype was recorded at least ten times. The chain is built from TRBV27 and TRBJ1-6; 9 nucleotides agree with TRBD1. CDR3 length equals 15 residues. V lost 9 bases and J lost 7; bases outside the gene matches: 10. In germline, CDR1 is MNHEY, CDR2 SMNVEV (reference sequence). CDR3 sequence: CASFPGQGYNSPLHF. As DNA, the CDR3 is TGTGCCAGTTTTCCGGGACAGGGATACAATTCACCCCTCCACTTT.

With regard to this clonotype: A much larger clone lies a single base off, so this may be a read error. V and J are TRBV5-6 and TRBJ2-4; perhaps TRBD2 as D (6 bases). The J call could be wrong; TRBJ2-5 is a better fit for the DNA end. There are 16 residues in the CDR3. Germline V lookup: CDR1 SGHDT, CDR2 YYEEEE. CDR3 sequence reads: CASSPGSREAWETQYF. The CDR3 DNA sequence: TGTGCCAGCAGCCCCGGCTCGCGGGAAGCCTGGGAGACCCAGTACTTC.

The sample holds many counts of this clonotype. The chain employs TRBV7-2 and TRBJ1-1; 7 bases line up with TRBD1. J gave up 4 bases and V 3 bases, and 5 bases lay outside the gene matches. The CDR3 is 14 residues long. Germline CDR1 reads SGHTA; CDR2 reads FQGNSA. The CDR3 region is CASSFYRQGTEAFF. In DNA, the CDR3 is TGTGCCAGCAGCTTTTACCGACAGGGCACTGAAGCTTTCTTT.

This clonotype occurred many times. This chain links TRBV7-3 with TRBJ1-5; D is unclear. The germline gives CDR1 SGHTA, CDR2 FQGTGA. Trimming left V 2 bases short and J 1 base short, with 15 bases between. The CDR3 length is 17 residues. The CDR3 DNA reads as TGTGCCAGCAGCTTAGGACCGGGAAGAAGGAGCAATCAGCCCCAGCATTTT. It encodes CASSLGPGRRSNQPQHF.

This clonotype was recorded a few times. This chain joins TRBV5-1 and TRBJ2-7; a weak D match, TRBD2 (6 bases). CDR1 and CDR2 (germline): SGHRS, YFSETQ. The CDR3 is 16 residues long. V lost 0 bases and J lost 0, with 13 bases in between. In nucleotides, the CDR3 is TGCGCCAGCAGCTTGGGGGGGGACTTAGGCTCCTACGAGCAGTACTTC. Amino acid sequence: CASSLGGDLGSYEQYF.

The table lists this clonotype with many counts. CDR3 nucleotide sequence: TGTGCCAGCTCACCGAATGAAAAACTGTTTTTT. Protein: CASSPNEKLFF. This rearrangement joins TRBV18 to TRBJ1-4; D ambiguous. Trimming shortened V by 3 bases and J by 5 bases, and 1 base separated the two germline ends. This CDR3 comprises 11 residues. Germline V gene data show CDR1 as KGHSH and CDR2 as LQKENI.

This clonotype occurred many times. V usage is TRBV2 and J usage is TRBJ2-5; 7 nucleotides match TRBD1. CDR1 is SNHLY and CDR2 is FYNNEI in the germline V gene. V dropped 2 bases and J dropped 1; count of bases not matched to a gene: 4. This CDR3 is 15 amino acids long. CDR3 residues: CASSETGVAQETQYF. The CDR3 nucleotides read TGTGCCAGCAGTGAAACAGGGGTAGCCCAAGAGACCCAGTACTTC. The full variable domain, rest sourced from reference TRBV2 and TRBJ2-5, is EPEVTQTPSHQVTQMGQEVILRCVPISNHLYFYWYRQILGQKVEFLVSFYNNEISEKSEIFDDQFSVERPDGSNFTLKIRSTKLEDSAMYFCASSETGVAQETQYFGPGTRLLVL.

V is TRBV19 and J is TRBJ1-5; 9 positions match TRBD1. CDR1 is LNHDA, CDR2 SQIVND, per germline (reference sequence). Trimming at V came to 4 bases and at J to 6 bases, leaving 7 bases not matched to a gene. The CDR3 is 15 residues long. CDR3 in amino acids: CASSTRTGEGQPQHF. The CDR3, as DNA: TGTGCCAGTAGTACCCGGACAGGGGAGGGTCAGCCCCAGCATTTT.

This clonotype was recorded at least ten times. The chain joins TRBV7-9 to TRBJ2-5, with 7 nucleotides matching TRBD1. CDR1 SEHNR and CDR2 FQNEAQ come from the germline V gene (reference sequence). The ends lost 3 bases at V and 4 bases at J; junction bases unmatched: 14. The CDR3 covers 17 residues. In DNA, the CDR3 is TGTGCCAGCAGCTTTAGTAATACGGCGGCAGGGGGAGAGACCCAGTACTTC. This translates into CASSFSNTAAGGETQYF.

This clonotype was observed at least ten times. The rearrangement uses TRBV11-2 and TRBJ2-7; TRBD2 matches 8 bases. V dropped 3 bases and J dropped 4; count of bases not matched to a gene: 14. CDR1 SGHAT and CDR2 FQNNGV come from the germline V gene. This CDR3 region has 17 residues. As DNA, the CDR3 is TGTGCCAGCAGCTTTTTAAGGGGAACCGGGACTAGTTACGAGCAGTACTTC. Amino acid sequence: CASSFLRGTGTSYEQYF.

At least ten counts were recorded for this clonotype. V and J are TRBV3-1 and TRBJ1-5, with D possibly being TRBD1 (6 bases). CDR3 length: 14 residues. Trimming shortened V by 3 bases and J by 6 bases, and 12 bases separated the two germline ends. Germline values: CDR1 LGHDT, CDR2 YNNKEL (reference sequence). CDR3 coding DNA: TGTGCCAGCAGCCAGGGGGCAGCGGGTCAGCCCCAGCATTTT. Translated, it gives CASSQGAAGQPQHF.

In its sample, this clonotype was seen many times. This chain uses TRBV12-3 or TRBV12-4 with TRBJ2-2, with D maybe TRBD2 (5 bases). The ends were cut back, 5 bases at V and 3 bases at J, with 13 bases in the middle. This CDR3 region has 15 residues. CDR3 region: CASSPGRSYTGELFF. The DNA for the CDR3 is TGTGCCAGCAGTCCGGGGAGAAGCTACACCGGGGAGCTGTTTTTT.

The table lists this clonotype with many counts. The genes are TRBV27 and TRBJ1-3; 12 nucleotides agree with TRBD1. Looked up from germline, CDR1 is MNHEY and CDR2 is SMNVEV (reference sequence). The CDR3 sequence is 24 residues long. The junction had 26 bases not matched to a gene; V was cut back by 5 bases and J by 0 bases. The chain's CDR3 is CASSREGDRGQDMWGLLSGNTIYF. CDR3 nucleotides: TGTGCCAGCAGTCGTGAAGGGGACAGGGGGCAGGACATGTGGGGCCTACTCTCTGGAAACACCATATATTTT.

This clonotype was seen at least ten times. The chain employs TRBV28 and TRBJ1-6; D call uncertain. Looked up from germline, CDR1 is MDHEN and CDR2 is SYDVKM. V lost 6 bases to trimming and J lost 6 bases, with 12 bases between them. The CDR3 extends over 14 amino acids. The CDR3 sequence: CASSLTVRNSPLHF. The CDR3 bases are TGTGCCAGCAGCTTGACCGTCCGTAATTCACCCCTCCACTTT.

This clonotype was picked up a small number of times. The chain carries TRBV30 and TRBJ2-3; 7 nucleotides line up with TRBD2. Trimming cost V 8 bases and J 4 bases; bases outside gene matches: 3. Germline CDR1 is GTSNPN and CDR2 is SVGIG (reference sequence). The CDR3 spans 11 residues. The CDR3 region has the DNA TGTGCCCGGGGGAGGGCAGATACGCAGTATTTT. Translated: CARGRADTQYF.

This clonotype was detected ten times or more. V is TRBV6-1 and J is TRBJ1-2, with D possibly being TRBD1 (5 bases). The CDR3 covers 14 residues. The V gene lost 8 bases and the J gene lost 2 bases, with 15 bases spanning the gap. The germline V gene has CDR1 MNHNS and CDR2 SASEGT. In DNA, the CDR3 is TGTGCCAGCTCGGGGGATTGGGGGAACTATGGCTACACCTTC. It is translated as CASSGDWGNYGYTF.